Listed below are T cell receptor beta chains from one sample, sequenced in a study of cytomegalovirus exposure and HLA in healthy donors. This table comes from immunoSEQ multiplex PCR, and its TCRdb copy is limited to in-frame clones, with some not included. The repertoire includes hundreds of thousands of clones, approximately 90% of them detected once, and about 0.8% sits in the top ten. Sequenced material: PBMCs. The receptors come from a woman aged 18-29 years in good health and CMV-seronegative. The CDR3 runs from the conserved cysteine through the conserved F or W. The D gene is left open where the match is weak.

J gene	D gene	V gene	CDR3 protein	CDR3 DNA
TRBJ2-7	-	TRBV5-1	CASSLEDWREQYF	TGCGCCAGCAGCTTGGAGGACTGGCGGGAGCAGTACTTC
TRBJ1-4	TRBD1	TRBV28	CASSLSTGVEEKLFF	TGTGCCAGCAGTTTATCGACAGGGGTCGAGGAAAAACTGTTTTTT
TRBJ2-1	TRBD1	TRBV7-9	CASSLVRDRVNEQFF	TGTGCCAGCAGCTTAGTTCGGGACAGGGTCAATGAGCAGTTCTTC
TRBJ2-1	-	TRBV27	CASSLSKTGNEQFF	TGTGCCAGCAGTTTATCGAAGACGGGGAATGAGCAGTTCTTC
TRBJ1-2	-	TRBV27	CASSLVPGYSYGYTF	TGTGCCAGCAGTTTAGTTCCAGGATACTCCTATGGCTACACCTTC
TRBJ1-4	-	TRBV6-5	CASGEDTNLLKLFF	TGTGCCAGTGGAGAGGACACTAATTTGTTGAAACTGTTTTTT
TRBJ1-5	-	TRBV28	CANSLGDQPQHF	TGTGCCAATTCACTCGGGGATCAGCCCCAGCATTTT
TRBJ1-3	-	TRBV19	CASRGSGNTIYF	TGTGCCAGCCGGGGCTCTGGAAACACCATATATTTT
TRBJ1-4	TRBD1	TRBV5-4	CASSWTGGGSEKLFF	TGTGCCAGCAGCTGGACAGGGGGCGGGAGTGAAAAACTGTTTTTT
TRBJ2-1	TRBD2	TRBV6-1	CASSELGTSGYNEQFF	TGTGCCAGCAGTGAACTGGGCACTAGCGGTTACAATGAGCAGTTCTTC
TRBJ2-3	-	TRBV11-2	CASSLGFWRVIGTDTQYF	TGTGCCAGCAGCTTAGGTTTTTGGAGGGTTATAGGGACAGATACGCAGTATTTT
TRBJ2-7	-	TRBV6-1	CASSEAKTTMREQYF	TGTGCCAGCAGTGAAGCGAAGACTACCATGCGGGAGCAGTACTTC
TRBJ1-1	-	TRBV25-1	CANQKTPNGSEAFF	TGTGCCAACCAAAAGACTCCTAACGGGTCTGAAGCTTTCTTT
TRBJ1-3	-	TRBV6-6	CASTAEGLSGNTIYF	TGTGCCAGCACTGCCGAGGGCCTCTCTGGAAACACCATATATTTT
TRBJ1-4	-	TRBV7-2	CASSLSGNEKLFF	TGTGCCAGCAGCTTATCGGGTAATGAAAAACTGTTTTTT